Detailed here is one T cell receptor beta chain. Its target is not known. This sample was included in a study of cytomegalovirus exposure and HLA in healthy donors. Findings of the study overall: A later analysis associated 16,951 TCR beta sequences with HLA alleles at a 0.05 false discovery rate.

The germline V and J ends were trimmed by 3 bases and 4 bases, with 11 bases remaining between them. Germline CDR1 is SGHRS and CDR2 is YFSETQ. This CDR3 comprises 14 residues. PCR used 60 Vbeta primers and 13 Jbeta primers. TCRdb's copy holds only in-frame clones and misses some; the assay was immunoSEQ multiplex PCR. The sample contains 100,000 to 150,000 clones, 65% to 85% of which appear only once. This TCR came from a woman aged 18-29 years in good health and CMV-seronegative. The sample consisted of PBMCs. V is TRBV5-1 and J is TRBJ1-5; D remains unclear. The CDR3 loop reads CASSSGGENQPQHF. The DNA for the CDR3 is TGCGCCAGCAGCTCCGGCGGGGAGAATCAGCCCCAGCATTTT.